The T cell receptor beta chain under discussion was sequenced for a study of T cells in localized non-small cell lung cancer. Study-level points and caveats: Adjacent uninvolved lung tissue had the highest T cell clonality, exceeding tumor.

Clones were read by immunoSEQ multiplex PCR, and TCRdb kept only the in-frame ones, dropping some. The sample carries around 41,000 clones, approximately 86% recorded once. This clone has just a few counts. The antigen is unknown. Trimming took 0 bases from V and 2 from J, leaving 8 bases between them. The V gene's germline CDR1 is SGHRS and CDR2 YFSETQ. This CDR3 comprises 14 residues. The J gene is TRBJ2-5, the V gene TRBV5-1; D not resolved. The receptor was derived from a woman between 18 and 55 years old with stage III lung adenocarcinoma. Material: peripheral blood, obtained before any cancer treatment. The CDR3 coding sequence is TGCGCCAGCAGCTTGGCCCAGCAACAAGAGACCCAGTACTTC. Translated: CASSLAQQQETQYF.